The T cell receptor (beta chain) described here comes from a study of blood T cell repertoires in COVID-19. Authors' data handling: Cell counts per sample came from amplifying reference gene primers. Profiled with immunoSEQ multiplex PCR; TCRdb holds only in-frame clones, not every one. The DNA was the basis for D and trimming; V, J and clone size are from that table. This sample has about 220,000 clones, with 84% found just once. The sample consisted of peripheral blood. The sequence was collected from a man between 25 and 39 years old with active or convalescent COVID-19.

CDR3 residues: CASSLRRGGTDTQYF. CDR3 nucleotide sequence: TGCGCCAGCAGCTTGCGGCGGGGGGGCACAGATACGCAGTATTTT. The chain combines TRBV5-1 with TRBJ2-3; TRBD2 agrees at 8 bases. This CDR3 region has 15 residues. The germline V gene encodes CDR1 SGHRS and CDR2 YFSETQ. V lost 1 base and J lost 1; bases outside the gene matches: 2.